This TCR beta chain was observed in a study of spatial heterogeneity in lung cancer. Study in general: Samples were donated by 72 untreated early-stage non-small cell lung cancer patients. Sequence detection consistently recorded a greater number of beta-chain than alpha-chain sequences.

Germline loops: CDR1 SNHLY, CDR2 FYNNEI. The CDR3 has 14 residues. Trimming cost V 9 bases and J 0 bases, with 15 bases left between them. This sample's time point: blood at routine non-recurrence follow-up after resection. Each TCR cDNA molecule bore a unique molecular identifier. TCRdb reanalysed the 5' RACE reads using MiXCR and keeps one entry per CDR3 protein. The sample shows tens of thousands of distinct CDR3 sequences, about 5.3% of them seen only once. This clonotype was recorded at least ten times. The source material was PBMCs, sampled at follow-up. The gene calls are TRBV2 and TRBJ2-7; tentatively, D is TRBD1 (8 bases). The clonotype comes from a female donor with early-stage non-small cell lung cancer. The CDR3 DNA reads as TGTGCCAGTAATACAGGGGGGGCCTCCTACGAGCAGTACTTC. Protein: CASNTGGASYEQYF.